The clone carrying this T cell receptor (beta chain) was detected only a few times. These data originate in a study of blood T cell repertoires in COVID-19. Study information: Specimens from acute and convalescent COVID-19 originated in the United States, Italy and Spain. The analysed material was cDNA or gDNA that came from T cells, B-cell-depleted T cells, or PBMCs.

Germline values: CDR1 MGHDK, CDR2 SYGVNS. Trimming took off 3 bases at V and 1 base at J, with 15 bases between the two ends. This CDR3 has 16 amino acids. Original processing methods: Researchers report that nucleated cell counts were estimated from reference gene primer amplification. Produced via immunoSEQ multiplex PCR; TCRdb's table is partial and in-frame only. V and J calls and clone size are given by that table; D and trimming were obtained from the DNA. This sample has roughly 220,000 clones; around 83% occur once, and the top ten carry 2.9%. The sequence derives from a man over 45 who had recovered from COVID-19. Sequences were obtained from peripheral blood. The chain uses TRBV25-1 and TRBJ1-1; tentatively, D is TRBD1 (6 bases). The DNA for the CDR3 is TGTGCCAGCAGTGACCCGAGGGGGTCGGGGAACACTGAAGCTTTCTTT. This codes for CASSDPRGSGNTEAFF.